This TCR beta chain was captured in a study of regulatory T cells in long-lasting Graves disease. Study as a whole: Persistent cases were those of Graves' disease that involved over 5 years of antithyroid drugs with positive TSH receptor antibodies.

According to the study, TCR beta libraries were built with iRepertoire HTBI primers and CDR3-region Arm-PCR. MiXCR was run by TCRdb on the multiplex PCR reads, yielding one entry per CDR3 protein. The sample has 300,000 to 350,000 distinct CDR3 sequences; around 19% are singletons. This clonotype has just a few counts. What it binds is unknown. Findings and caveats of the study: Lower TCR diversity characterized persistent Graves' patients relative to newly diagnosed patients.

The time point is: persistent/refractory GD, antithyroid drugs over 5 years with positive TRAb. RNA isolated from PBMCs was used to make the TCR library. Germline CDR1 reads LNHDA; CDR2 reads SQIVND (reference sequence). The CDR3 length is 15 residues. The V and J ends lost 6 bases and 6 bases respectively, with 20 bases between them. The sequencing here drew on peripheral blood mononuclear cells (PBMCs), taken when the disease was refractory, from a patient treated with antithyroid drugs. The chain uses TRBV19 and TRBJ1-1; tentative D call: TRBD1 (5 bases). The TCR comes from a female donor with Graves disease. The CDR3 region is CASSFLRGKTSEAFF. The CDR3, as DNA: TGTGCCAGTAGCTTCCTGAGGGGAAAAACTTCTGAAGCTTTCTTT.